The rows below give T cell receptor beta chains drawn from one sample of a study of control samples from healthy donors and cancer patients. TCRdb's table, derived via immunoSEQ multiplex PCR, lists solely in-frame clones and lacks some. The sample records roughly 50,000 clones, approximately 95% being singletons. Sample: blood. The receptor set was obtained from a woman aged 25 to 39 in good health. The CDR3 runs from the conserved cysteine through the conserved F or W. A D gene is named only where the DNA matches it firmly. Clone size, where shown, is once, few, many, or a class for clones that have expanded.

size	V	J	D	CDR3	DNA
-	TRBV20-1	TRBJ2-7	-	CSASEGVYEQYF	TGCAGTGCTAGTGAAGGGGTGTACGAGCAGTACTTC
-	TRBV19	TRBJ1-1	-	CASSTRQANTEAFF	TGTGCCAGTAGTACGCGACAGGCGAACACTGAAGCTTTCTTT
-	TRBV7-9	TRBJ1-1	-	CASSLAASDQMNTEAFF	TGTGCCAGCAGCTTAGCGGCCTCGGACCAGATGAACACTGAAGCTTTCTTT
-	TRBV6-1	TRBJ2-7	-	CASSEGLDSYEQYF	TGTGCCAGCAGTGAAGGCTTGGATTCCTACGAGCAGTACTTC
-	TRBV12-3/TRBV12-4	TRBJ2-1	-	CASNPQGRDEQFF	TGTGCCAGCAACCCCCAAGGGCGGGATGAGCAGTTCTTC
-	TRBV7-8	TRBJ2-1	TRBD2	CASSSIPGLAGPYNEQFF	TGTGCCAGCAGCTCAATACCGGGACTAGCGGGGCCCTACAATGAGCAGTTCTTC
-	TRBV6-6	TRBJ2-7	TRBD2	CASRGDSGNPSYEQYF	TGTGCCAGCAGGGGGGATAGCGGGAACCCCTCCTACGAGCAGTACTTC
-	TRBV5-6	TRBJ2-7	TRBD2	CASSLMGLAGGEQYF	TGTGCCAGCAGCTTGATGGGACTAGCGGGAGGTGAGCAGTACTTC
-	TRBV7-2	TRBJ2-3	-	CASSFIGGNTDTQYF	TGTGCCAGCAGCTTCATCGGCGGGAACACAGATACGCAGTATTTT
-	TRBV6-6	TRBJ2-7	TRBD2	CASSYSGGASYEQYF	TGTGCCAGCAGTTACTCGGGAGGGGCGTCCTACGAGCAGTACTTC
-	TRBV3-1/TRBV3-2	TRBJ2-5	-	CASSPAPGRQETQYF	TGTGCCAGCAGCCCCGCCCCCGGGCGCCAAGAGACCCAGTACTTC
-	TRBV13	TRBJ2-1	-	CASSEGRDEQFF	TGTGCCAGCAGCGAAGGAAGGGATGAGCAGTTCTTC
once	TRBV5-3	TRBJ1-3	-	CARSPVFKTQDSGNTIYF	TGTGCCAGAAGCCCCGTCTTTAAAACTCAAGACTCTGGAAACACCATATATTTT
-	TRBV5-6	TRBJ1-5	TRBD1	CASSFGTGRGQPQHF	TGTGCCAGCAGCTTCGGGACAGGGCGAGGTCAGCCCCAGCATTTT
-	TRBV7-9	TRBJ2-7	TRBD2	CAIDSGPTYEQYF	TGTGCCATCGATAGCGGGCCCACCTACGAGCAGTACTTC
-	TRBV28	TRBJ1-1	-	CASSRGPGWGEAFF	TGTGCCAGCAGCCGCGGGCCGGGATGGGGTGAAGCTTTCTTT
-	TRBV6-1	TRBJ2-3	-	CASSERSRGADTQYF	TGTGCCAGCAGTGAGCGGTCCCGCGGCGCAGATACGCAGTATTTT
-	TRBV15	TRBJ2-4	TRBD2	CATSSFAGGNIQYF	TGTGCCACCAGCAGTTTCGCGGGAGGAAACATTCAGTACTTC
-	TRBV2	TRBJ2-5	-	CASSDEGAQETQYF	TGTGCCAGCAGTGACGAAGGGGCCCAAGAGACCCAGTACTTC
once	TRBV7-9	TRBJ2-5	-	CASSLENRLGGHKTQYF	TGTGCCAGCAGCTTAGAGAACCGACTGGGAGGTCACAAGACCCAGTACTTC
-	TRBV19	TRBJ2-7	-	CASSIRISSYEQYF	TGTGCCAGTAGTATCCGGATCAGCTCCTACGAGCAGTACTTC
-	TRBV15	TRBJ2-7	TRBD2	CATSRDRIAGAYEQYF	TGTGCCACCAGCAGAGATCGAATAGCGGGAGCCTACGAGCAGTACTTC
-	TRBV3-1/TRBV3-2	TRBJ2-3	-	CASSQDVAWGGTQYF	TGTGCCAGCAGCCAAGATGTTGCATGGGGTGGTACGCAGTATTTT
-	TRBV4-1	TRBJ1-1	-	CASSQGRTEAFF	TGCGCCAGCAGCCAAGGACGAACTGAAGCTTTCTTT
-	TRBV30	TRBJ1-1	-	CAWSLVRLNTEAFF	TGTGCCTGGAGTCTGGTGAGGTTGAACACTGAAGCTTTCTTT
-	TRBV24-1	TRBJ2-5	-	CATSDFLKDGQETQYF	TGTGCCACCAGTGATTTCTTAAAAGACGGACAAGAGACCCAGTACTTC
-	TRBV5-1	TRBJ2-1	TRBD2	CASSGTSTDYNEQFF	TGCGCCAGCAGCGGGACTAGCACCGACTACAATGAGCAGTTCTTC
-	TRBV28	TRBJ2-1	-	CASSLSREQFF	TGTGCCAGCAGTTTATCTCGTGAGCAGTTCTTC
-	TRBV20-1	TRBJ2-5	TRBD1	CSADRVETQYF	TGCAGTGCTGACAGGGTGGAGACCCAGTACTTC
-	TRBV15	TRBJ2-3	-	CATSRDGWTDTQYF	TGTGCCACCAGCAGAGATGGTTGGACAGATACGCAGTATTTT
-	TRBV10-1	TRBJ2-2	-	CASRMQGPGELFF	TGCGCCAGCAGGATGCAGGGACCCGGGGAGCTGTTTTTT
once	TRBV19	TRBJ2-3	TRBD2	CASSSGLAGADTQYF	TGTGCCAGTAGTAGCGGACTAGCGGGAGCAGATACGCAGTATTTT
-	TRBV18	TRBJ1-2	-	CASSPPPGRDYGYTF	TGTGCCAGCTCACCCCCGCCCGGGAGGGACTATGGCTACACCTTC
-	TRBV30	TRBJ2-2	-	CAWNLGAGELFF	TGTGCCTGGAACCTGGGGGCCGGGGAGCTGTTTTTT
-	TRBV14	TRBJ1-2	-	CASSQDRHLYGYTF	TGTGCCAGCAGCCAAGATCGACACCTCTATGGCTACACCTTC
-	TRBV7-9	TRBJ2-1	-	CASSLAARSSYNEQFF	TGTGCCAGCAGCTTAGCGGCCCGGAGCTCCTACAATGAGCAGTTCTTC
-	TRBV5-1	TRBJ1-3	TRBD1	CASSTGQGATGNTIYF	TGCGCCAGCAGCACTGGACAGGGGGCGACGGGAAACACCATATATTTT
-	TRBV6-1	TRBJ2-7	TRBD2	CASSEPGGGVDEQYF	TGTGCCAGCAGTGAGCCGGGAGGGGGTGTGGACGAGCAGTACTTC
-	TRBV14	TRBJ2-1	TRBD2	CASSRGLAGGPSEGRNEQFF	TGTGCCAGCAGCCGAGGACTAGCGGGAGGGCCGTCGGAGGGGAGGAATGAGCAGTTCTTC
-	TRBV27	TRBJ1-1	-	CASSWDGQTNTEAFF	TGTGCCAGCAGTTGGGACGGACAAACGAACACTGAAGCTTTCTTT
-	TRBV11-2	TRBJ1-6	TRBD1	CASSLAGQENSPLHF	TGTGCCAGCAGCTTAGCTGGACAGGAGAATTCACCCCTCCACTTT
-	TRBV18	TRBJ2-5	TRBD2	CASSRSSGPEETQYF	TGTGCCAGCTCACGGTCTAGCGGGCCTGAAGAGACCCAGTACTTC
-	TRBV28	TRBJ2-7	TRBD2	CASREGREGHEQYF	TGTGCCAGCAGAGAAGGGCGGGAGGGCCACGAGCAGTACTTC
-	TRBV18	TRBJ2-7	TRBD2	CASSPQIAGVYEQYF	TGTGCCAGCTCACCACAGATAGCGGGAGTATACGAGCAGTACTTC
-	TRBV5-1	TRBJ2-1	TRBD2	CASSLGTSGSGAGEQFF	TGCGCCAGCAGCTTGGGGACTAGCGGGAGTGGGGCAGGTGAGCAGTTCTTC
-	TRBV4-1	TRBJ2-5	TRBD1	CASTGTAQETQYF	TGCGCCAGCACCGGGACAGCGCAAGAGACCCAGTACTTC
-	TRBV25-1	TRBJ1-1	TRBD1	CASRMTGEVVAFF	TGTGCCAGCAGGATGACAGGGGAGGTCGTAGCTTTCTTT
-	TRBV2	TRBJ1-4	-	CASNWDTNEKLFF	TGTGCCAGCAACTGGGACACAAATGAAAAACTGTTTTTT
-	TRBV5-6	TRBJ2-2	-	CASSLMGGTVTGELFF	TGTGCCAGCAGCTTGATGGGGGGGACAGTGACCGGGGAGCTGTTTTTT
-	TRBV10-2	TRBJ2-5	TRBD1	CASSESTGGRETQYF	TGCGCCAGCAGTGAGTCAACAGGGGGCAGAGAGACCCAGTACTTC